The 26 T cell receptor beta chains presented below share a single source sample, sequenced in a study of blood T cell repertoires in COVID-19. The method was immunoSEQ multiplex PCR; TCRdb's version includes in-frame clones alone and lacks a portion of them. Of tens of thousands of clones in the sample, around 86% were seen once. The sample consisted of peripheral blood. These receptors all stem from a woman in her fifties or sixties with acute or convalescent COVID-19.

V usage is TRBV7-6 and J usage is TRBJ1-1; no clear D. The CDR3 sequence is 14 residues long. V lost 5 bases and J 3 bases, leaving 13 bases between the germline ends. From germline, CDR1 is SGHVS and CDR2 FNYEAQ. As DNA, the CDR3 is TGTGCCAGCAGCGCACGAGGCTCAGACACTGAAGCTTTCTTT. Translated: CASSARGSDTEAFF.

This chain joins TRBV5-1 and TRBJ2-5; D is unclear. V lost 0 bases to trimming and J lost 5 bases, with 14 bases between them. This CDR3 spans 15 amino acids. Germline V gene sequence: CDR1 SGHRS, CDR2 YFSETQ. The CDR3 DNA reads as TGCGCCAGCAGCTTGGATCCAGGCCAGAGTGAGACCCAGTACTTC. This translates into CASSLDPGQSETQYF.

The chain is built from TRBV15 and TRBJ2-2; 9 nucleotides match TRBD1. Germline V gene lookup returns CDR1 LNHNV and CDR2 YYDKDF (reference sequence). J was trimmed by 6 bases and V by 3 bases; bases with no gene match: 5. The CDR3 runs 15 residues. CDR3 residues: CATSRGQGLSGELFF. For the CDR3, the DNA is TGTGCCACCAGCAGGGGACAGGGTCTCTCCGGGGAGCTGTTTTTT.

The chain employs TRBV28 and TRBJ1-4; 9 positions agree with TRBD1. Looked up from germline, CDR1 is MDHEN and CDR2 is SYDVKM. The CDR3 has 15 residues. Unmatched junction bases numbered 7, after V lost 4 bases and J lost 7 bases. This CDR3 is CASSSGQGLGEKLFF. The DNA of the CDR3 is TGTGCCAGCAGTTCGGGACAGGGTCTTGGTGAAAAACTGTTTTTT.

The chain recombines TRBV7-2 with TRBJ1-5, with D perhaps TRBD1 (5 bases). Looked up from germline, CDR1 is SGHTA and CDR2 is FQGNSA. The CDR3 spans 13 residues. V gave up 6 bases and J gave up 10 bases, with 16 bases separating them. CDR3 nucleotide sequence: TGTGCCAGCAGTTCAGGGCCGCGTGTCCCCCAGCATTTT. Protein: CASSSGPRVPQHF.

CDR3 DNA: TGTGCCAGCAGTTTAAGGACAGGATGGGGTCAAAATTCACCCCTCCACTTT. The encoded protein is CASSLRTGWGQNSPLHF. The chain combines TRBV27 with TRBJ1-6; 7 bases fit TRBD1. CDR3 length equals 17 residues. V was pared by 2 bases and J by 7 bases, with 11 bases of the junction left unmatched. Germline CDR1 reads MNHEY; CDR2 reads SMNVEV (reference sequence).

This clone has just a few counts. V gene TRBV9 combines with J gene TRBJ2-5; TRBD2 might be the D (6 bases). The CDR3 runs 15 residues. Trimming pared 3 bases from V and 1 base from J, leaving 13 bases between. Germline assignment: CDR1 SGDLS and CDR2 YYNGEE. CDR3 DNA sequence: TGTGCCAGCAGCGGGGGGGTGATCACCCAAGAGACCCAGTACTTC. It codes for CASSGGVITQETQYF.

This chain uses TRBV10-3 with TRBJ2-7; no reliable D call. The ends were cut back, 2 bases at V and 1 base at J, with 3 bases in the middle. Germline V gene data show CDR1 as ENHRY and CDR2 as SYGVKD. The CDR3 is 12 amino acids. CDR3 residues: CAISEHSYEQYF. Written as DNA, the CDR3 is TGTGCCATCAGTGAGCATTCCTACGAGCAGTACTTC.

The chain couples TRBV18 to TRBJ1-6; D is undetermined. The germline CDR1 and CDR2 sequences are KGHSH and LQKENI. Trimming pared 3 bases from V and 9 bases from J, leaving 9 bases between. The CDR3 length is 13 residues. CDR3 in amino acids: CASSPSSGSPLHF. In DNA form, the CDR3 reads TGTGCCAGCTCACCGTCGAGTGGTTCACCCCTCCACTTT.

The chain combines TRBV15 with TRBJ1-1; no reliable D call. The ends were cut back, 0 bases at V and 1 base at J, with 9 bases in the middle. The CDR3 has 15 amino acids. Looked up from germline, CDR1 is LNHNV and CDR2 is YYDKDF (reference sequence). The CDR3 DNA is TGTGCCACCAGCAGAGAGGCGGGCCCGAACACTGAAGCTTTCTTT. It is translated as CATSREAGPNTEAFF.

The genes are TRBV5-4 and TRBJ1-3; 7 bases are a match to TRBD1. The CDR3 is 15 amino acids. V gave up 2 bases and J gave up 1 base; unmatched junction bases: 3. Germline CDR1 and CDR2: SGHNT and YYREEE (reference sequence). The CDR3 loop reads CASSFQGGSGNTIYF. The CDR3 DNA sequence: TGTGCCAGCAGCTTCCAGGGGGGATCTGGAAACACCATATATTTT.

The chain combines TRBV28 with TRBJ1-1; 12 nucleotides line up with TRBD1. The CDR3 totals 17 residues. J was trimmed by 0 bases and V by 8 bases; bases with no gene match: 10. Germline V CDR1 and CDR2: MDHEN, SYDVKM. CDR3 coding DNA: TGTGCCAGCTTACCGGGGACAGGGGGCTTCATGAACACTGAAGCTTTCTTT. Translating gives CASLPGTGGFMNTEAFF.

The chain joins TRBV27 to TRBJ1-2, with D perhaps TRBD1 (6 bases). CDR1 and CDR2 from the germline V gene are MNHEY and SMNVEV (reference sequence). The CDR3 spans 15 residues. Trimming shortened V by 4 bases and J by 2 bases, and 14 bases separated the two germline ends. The CDR3 DNA is TGTGCCAGCAGTTCCCAATCCAGGGGAAACTATGGCTACACCTTC. Translating gives CASSSQSRGNYGYTF.

The chain links TRBV15 to TRBJ1-4; 9 nucleotides agree with TRBD1. The CDR3 is made up of 17 amino acids. The ends lost 3 bases at V and 5 bases at J; junction bases unmatched: 10. Germline CDR1 LNHNV, CDR2 YYDKDF (reference sequence). This chain's CDR3 is CATSSNPAGTGNEKLFF. CDR3 in DNA: TGTGCCACCAGCAGCAACCCCGCGGGGACAGGGAATGAAAAACTGTTTTTT.

This chain connects TRBV23-1 to TRBJ2-1; D is perhaps TRBD1 (6 bases). TRBV23-1 is an open reading frame, and its role is uncertain. This CDR3 has 16 residues. V was pared by 2 bases and J by 5 bases, with 16 bases between. CDR3 bases: TGCGCCAGCAGTCAACCGGCAGGGGATCGTAACAATGAGCAGTTCTTC. Translating gives CASSQPAGDRNNEQFF.

The V and J genes are TRBV19 and TRBJ1-5; possibly TRBD1 for D (6 bases). CDR1 LNHDA and CDR2 SQIVND come from the germline V gene (reference sequence). V lost 5 bases, J lost 5 bases, and 16 bases lay in between. This CDR3 spans 15 amino acids. The CDR3 sequence: CASSSRDNRDQPQHF. As DNA, the CDR3 is TGTGCCAGTAGTTCGAGGGACAACAGAGATCAGCCCCAGCATTTT. Combining the CDR3 with reference TRBV19 and TRBJ1-5 gives the whole variable domain DGGITQSPKYLFRKEGQNVTLSCEQNLNHDAMYWYRQDPGQGLRLIYYSQIVNDFQKGDIAEGYSVSREKKESFPLTVTSAQKNPTAFYLCASSSRDNRDQPQHFGDGTRLSIL.

The genes are TRBV14 and TRBJ2-1; maybe TRBD1 (6 bases). CDR1 is SGHDN, CDR2 FVKESK, per germline. This CDR3 comprises 15 residues. V dropped 6 bases and J dropped 1 base, with 13 bases sitting between them. This chain's CDR3 is CASSKHGQSYNEQFF. CDR3 nucleotides: TGTGCCAGCAGTAAGCACGGACAGTCCTACAATGAGCAGTTCTTC.

This clone has a single count. The genes are TRBV30 and TRBJ2-1; 9 bases are a match to TRBD1. The germline V gene encodes CDR1 GTSNPN and CDR2 SVGIG (reference sequence). V lost 1 base and J lost 2; bases outside the gene matches: 3. The CDR3 runs to 15 residues. CDR3 sequence reads: CAWSEGQGPYNEQFF. The CDR3 DNA reads TGTGCCTGGAGTGAGGGACAGGGCCCCTACAATGAGCAGTTCTTC.

This chain links TRBV7-2 with TRBJ2-1, with 12 nucleotides matching TRBD2. The length of the CDR3 is 16 residues. Trimming at V came to 2 bases and at J to 9 bases, leaving 8 bases not matched to a gene. Germline V CDR1 and CDR2: SGHTA, FQGNSA. CDR3 protein: CASSLKASGGGFEQFF. In DNA, the CDR3 is TGTGCCAGCAGCTTAAAGGCTAGCGGGGGGGGCTTTGAGCAGTTCTTC.

The chain has TRBV30 and TRBJ2-2, with D tentatively TRBD2 (6 bases). Germline loops: CDR1 GTSNPN, CDR2 SVGIG (reference sequence). This CDR3 region has 15 residues. Trimming took 0 bases from V and 6 from J, leaving 14 bases between them. This CDR3 is CAWSVPWRAAGELFF. The CDR3 DNA is TGTGCCTGGAGTGTCCCATGGAGGGCGGCCGGGGAGCTGTTTTTT. The whole variable domain, remainder taken from reference TRBV30 and TRBJ2-2, is SQTIHQWPATLVQPVGSPLSLECTVEGTSNPNLYWYRQAAGRGLQLLFYSVGIGQISSEVPQNLSASRPQDRQFILSSKKLLLSDSGFYLCAWSVPWRAAGELFFGEGSRLTVL.

The CDR3 loop is CASSLRGGSGNTIYF. The CDR3 bases are TGTGCCAGCAGTTTACGGGGGGGATCTGGAAACACCATATATTTT. The V and J genes are TRBV27 and TRBJ1-3; a weak D match, TRBD1 (5 bases). Germline loops: CDR1 MNHEY, CDR2 SMNVEV (reference sequence). This CDR3 is built from 15 residues. The V end lost 2 bases, the J end lost 1 base, and 9 bases lay between the germline ends.

DNA for the CDR3: TGTGCCAGCAGTCCCCTAGGTGGTGAAAAACTGTTTTTT. The encoded protein is CASSPLGGEKLFF. The chain is built from TRBV28 and TRBJ1-4, with D hard to call. The ends were cut back, 5 bases at V and 7 bases at J, with 11 bases in the middle. The CDR3 sequence is 13 residues long. Germline CDR1 and CDR2: MDHEN and SYDVKM.

The chain uses TRBV7-9 and TRBJ1-4; the match to TRBD1 covers 8 bases. Trimming cost V 1 base and J 5 bases; bases outside gene matches: 6. The CDR3 extends over 16 amino acids. Germline CDR1 SEHNR, CDR2 FQNEAQ (reference sequence). CDR3 nucleotides: TGTGCCAGCAGCTTAGTGGGACAGGCTGCGAATGAAAAACTGTTTTTT. Its translation is CASSLVGQAANEKLFF.

The rearrangement links TRBV29-1 to TRBJ1-1; D not resolved. The germline gives CDR1 SQVTM, CDR2 ANQGSEA. The V and J ends lost 1 base and 2 bases respectively, with 8 bases between them. CDR3 length: 13 residues. DNA of the CDR3: TGCAGCGTTGAAGTAAGCCCAAACACTGAAGCTTTCTTT. It encodes CSVEVSPNTEAFF.

V usage is TRBV12-3 or TRBV12-4 and J usage is TRBJ1-1; possible D gene TRBD1, 6 bases. Trimming cost V 3 bases and J 8 bases, with 13 bases left between them. The CDR3 has 13 amino acids. The CDR3 coding sequence is TGTGCCAGCAGTTTTGGGCCAGGGGTCGAAGCTTTCTTT. It is translated as CASSFGPGVEAFF.

This clone has just a few counts. The gene calls are TRBV4-1 and TRBJ1-5; 8 bases match TRBD1. V trimming: 3 bases; J trimming: 7 bases; junction bases outside the gene matches: 5. The CDR3 length is 14 residues. Germline assignment: CDR1 MGHRA and CDR2 YSYEKL. The DNA of the CDR3 is TGCGCCAGCAGCCAGGTACAGGGGGACCAGCCCCAGCATTTT. This encodes CASSQVQGDQPQHF.